What follows are 30 T cell receptor beta chains derived from one specimen sequenced in a study of shared clonotypes between healthy human individuals. Measured with immunoSEQ multiplex PCR; TCRdb has only the in-frame clones, and not every one. This sample has 1.5 million to 2.5 million clones, with around 96% found just once. Terminally differentiated effector memory CD45RA+ cells were excluded by CCR7 positive selection of CD45RO-negative cells. Sequencing used naive CD8+ T cells sorted from blood. These receptors came from a man aged 18 to 35 in good health.

The chain uses TRBV4-1 and TRBJ2-7; TRBD1 aligns across 12 bases. The junction had 9 bases not matched to a gene; V was cut back by 0 bases and J by 3 bases. The CDR3 spans 18 residues. The V gene's germline CDR1 is MGHRA and CDR2 YSYEKL. DNA for the CDR3: TGCGCCAGCAGCCAAGAAATCAGGGACAGGGGGCTTAACTACGAGCAGTACTTC. Encoded protein: CASSQEIRDRGLNYEQYF.

The rearrangement links TRBV15 to TRBJ1-1, with D possibly being TRBD1 (5 bases). Germline V lookup: CDR1 LNHNV, CDR2 YYDKDF (reference sequence). This CDR3 spans 17 amino acids. V was pared by 6 bases and J by 0 bases, with 20 bases between. CDR3 loop: CATRGDGEGLMNTEAFF. In nucleotides, the CDR3 is TGTGCCACCAGAGGGGACGGAGAGGGTCTCATGAACACTGAAGCTTTCTTT.

V is TRBV4-1 and J is TRBJ1-2; D is ambiguous. CDR1 and CDR2 from the germline V gene are MGHRA and YSYEKL. Trimming removed 3 bases from V and 2 bases from J, with 7 bases in between. This CDR3 has 13 amino acids. Here the CDR3 reads CASSQTENYGYTF. Written as DNA, the CDR3 is TGCGCCAGCAGCCAGACTGAGAACTATGGCTACACCTTC.

Only a few counts were recorded for this clone. This sequence joins TRBV5-1 and TRBJ1-1, with 7 bases aligning to TRBD1. Germline V gene sequence: CDR1 SGHRS, CDR2 YFSETQ. The CDR3 is made up of 15 amino acids. Trimming took 0 bases from V and 5 from J; bases not matched to a gene: 7. The CDR3 region has the DNA TGCGCCAGCAGCTTGGACAGGGGTCGGTGGACTGAAGCTTTCTTT. Its translation is CASSLDRGRWTEAFF. Full variable domain (missing parts from reference TRBV5-1 and TRBJ1-1): KAGVTQTPRYLIKTRGQQVTLSCSPISGHRSVSWYQQTPGQGLQFLFEYFSETQRNKGNFPGRFSGRQFSNSRSEMNVSTLELGDSALYLCASSLDRGRWTEAFFGQGTRLTVV.

This clone appeared a few times. The CDR3 nucleotides are TGCAGCGTTGAAGATGTAGGGAAAGCTTTCTTT. Its translation: CSVEDVGKAFF. The genes are TRBV29-1 and TRBJ1-1; D is ambiguous. Trimming stripped 0 bases from V and 9 bases from J, with 8 bases between. Germline V gene data show CDR1 as SQVTM and CDR2 as ANQGSEA. This CDR3 is built from 11 residues.

The chain uses TRBV5-4 and TRBJ1-1, with D possibly matching TRBD1 (6 bases). Trimming stripped 3 bases from V and 1 base from J, with 16 bases between. The CDR3 is 16 residues long. The germline V gene has CDR1 SGHNT and CDR2 YYREEE (reference sequence). Here the CDR3 DNA reads TGTGCCAGCAGCTCGGACAGATTAGGCGAGAACACTGAAGCTTTCTTT. Its translation is CASSSDRLGENTEAFF.

This chain links TRBV5-6 with TRBJ2-1; the D is unclear. This CDR3 contains 12 residues. V was clipped by 1 base and J by 5 bases, with 4 bases between them. The germline gives CDR1 SGHDT, CDR2 YYEEEE. The CDR3 spells CASSLYDNEQFF. The DNA for the CDR3 is TGTGCCAGCAGCTTGTATGACAATGAGCAGTTCTTC. Filled out from reference TRBV5-6 and TRBJ2-1, the complete variable domain reads DAGVTQSPTHLIKTRGQQVTLRCSPKSGHDTVSWYQQALGQGPQFIFQYYEEEERQRGNFPDRFSGHQFPNYSSELNVNALLLGDSALYLCASSLYDNEQFFGPGTRLTVL.

The rearrangement joins TRBV5-1 to TRBJ2-6, with a weak D call TRBD1 (5 bases). This CDR3 spans 15 amino acids. Per the germline V gene, CDR1 is SGHRS and CDR2 is YFSETQ. V was clipped by 4 bases and J by 0 bases, with 8 bases between them. The CDR3 nucleotides read TGCGCCAGCAGCCAGACAGCCTCTGGGGCCAACGTCCTGACTTTC. Its translation is CASSQTASGANVLTF.

The chain is built from TRBV25-1 and TRBJ2-7; 8 bases are a match to TRBD2. Germline V gene lookup returns CDR1 MGHDK and CDR2 SYGVNS. The length of the CDR3 is 16 residues. Trimming at V came to 0 bases and at J to 5 bases, leaving 9 bases not matched to a gene. This CDR3 is CASSEYEAGARDEQYF. In nucleotides, the CDR3 is TGTGCCAGCAGTGAATACGAAGCGGGAGCAAGGGACGAGCAGTACTTC.

This clone was seen a single time. The chain is built from TRBV28 and TRBJ2-7; D not certain. The V end lost 5 bases, the J end lost 6 bases, and 8 bases lay between the germline ends. This CDR3 comprises 11 residues. Germline V gives CDR1 MDHEN, CDR2 SYDVKM. The CDR3 loop reads CASSAIGEQYF. The CDR3 coding sequence is TGTGCCAGCAGTGCGATCGGCGAGCAGTACTTC.

On this clone: Other DNA sequences in this specimen translate into the identical CDR3. The chain recombines TRBV9 with TRBJ2-6, with unresolved D. This CDR3 has 13 residues. The V end was cut by 0 bases, the J end by 4 bases, with 2 bases between. Germline V lookup: CDR1 SGDLS, CDR2 YYNGEE. The CDR3 sequence: CASSVDGANVLTF. CDR3 DNA sequence: TGTGCCAGCAGCGTAGACGGGGCCAACGTCCTGACTTTC. Looking up the rest from reference TRBV9 and TRBJ2-6 gives the full variable domain: DSGVTQTPKHLITATGQRVTLRCSPRSGDLSVYWYQQSLDQGLQFLIQYYNGEERAKGNILERFSAQQFPDLHSELNLSSLELGDSALYFCASSVDGANVLTFGAGSRLTVL.

DNA of the CDR3: TGTGCCAGCAGCTTGGGGTTGGGACAGGGCTTAGGCTACGAGCAGTACTTC. It is translated as CASSLGLGQGLGYEQYF. V usage is TRBV5-5 and J usage is TRBJ2-7; 9 positions agree with TRBD1. V gave up 0 bases and J gave up 3 bases; unmatched junction bases: 10. The CDR3 runs to 17 residues. Germline V gene data show CDR1 as SGHKS and CDR2 as YYEKEE (reference sequence). Full variable domain (remainder filled in from reference TRBV5-5 and TRBJ2-7): DAGVTQSPTHLIKTRGQQVTLRCSPISGHKSVSWYQQVLGQGPQFIFQYYEKEERGRGNFPDRFSARQFPNYSSELNVNALLLGDSALYLCASSLGLGQGLGYEQYFGPGTRLTVT.

The chain employs TRBV5-4 and TRBJ2-1; D is ambiguous. Germline V gene data show CDR1 as SGHNT and CDR2 as YYREEE (reference sequence). This CDR3 is built from 12 residues. Trimming removed 3 bases from V and 5 bases from J, with 6 bases in between. CDR3: CASSSWDNEQFF. CDR3 DNA sequence: TGTGCCAGCAGCTCGTGGGACAATGAGCAGTTCTTC.

The chain recombines TRBV6-6 with TRBJ2-7, with a weak D call TRBD2 (6 bases). Trimming pared 4 bases from V and 3 bases from J, leaving 16 bases between. The CDR3 spans 15 residues. Germline assignment: CDR1 MNHNY and CDR2 SVGAGI (reference sequence). In nucleotides, the CDR3 is TGTGCCAGCAGTTCGTCAGGCGGGACCATCTACGAGCAGTACTTC. Protein product: CASSSSGGTIYEQYF.

The CDR3 here is CASSKLLGRYRAPYGYTF. CDR3 coding DNA: TGTGCCAGCAGCAAACTTCTAGGGAGATACAGGGCTCCCTATGGCTACACCTTC. V and J are TRBV21-1 and TRBJ1-2; the table's D gene call, TRBD1, was not cross checked with the DNA. TRBV21-1 is an annotated pseudogene. The CDR3 runs to 18 residues.

Here the CDR3 DNA reads TGTGCCAGCCAAGAGAAGGGGGACGCCCGCTATGGCTACACCTTC. This codes for CASQEKGDARYGYTF. The V call is TRBV6-5, the J call TRBJ1-2, with D possibly TRBD1 on 6 matching bases. The CDR3 is 15 residues long. Trimming stripped 8 bases from V and 4 bases from J, with 20 bases between. Germline CDR1 and CDR2: MNHEY and SVGAGI.

The chain carries TRBV7-6 and TRBJ2-2; D ambiguous. The CDR3 consists of 15 residues. Germline V gene lookup returns CDR1 SGHVS and CDR2 FNYEAQ. Trimming removed 3 bases at V and 4 bases at J, with 12 bases between. The DNA of the CDR3 is TGTGCCAGCAGCTTCGGGCAGGATTCCACCGGGGAGCTGTTTTTT. It specifies CASSFGQDSTGELFF.

This chain uses TRBV28 with TRBJ2-7; D gene ambiguous. Germline V CDR1 and CDR2: MDHEN, SYDVKM. V lost 8 bases to trimming and J lost 2 bases, with 16 bases between them. This CDR3 comprises 14 residues. Written as DNA, the CDR3 is TGTGCCAGCTATCCAGCCGTGGGTCCCTACGAGCAGTACTTC. The encoded protein is CASYPAVGPYEQYF.

This clone has only a few counts. Other DNA variants within this sample encode the same CDR3. V and J are TRBV6-6 and TRBJ1-2; possibly TRBD1 for D (5 bases). Trimming shortened V by 0 bases and J by 2 bases, and 10 bases separated the two germline ends. The germline gives CDR1 MNHNY, CDR2 SVGAGI (reference sequence). The CDR3 runs 15 residues. The CDR3 is CASSYSEGSNYGYTF. The DNA for the CDR3 is TGTGCCAGCAGTTACTCGGAGGGGTCGAACTATGGCTACACCTTC.

This clone came up once. CDR3: CASSPRGLAGDTQYF. CDR3 nucleotide sequence: TGTGCCAGCAGCCCCCGGGGACTAGCGGGAGATACGCAGTATTTT. This chain links TRBV9 with TRBJ2-3; the match to TRBD2 covers 12 bases. Losses at the gene ends were 4 bases for V and 5 bases for J; bases not matched to a gene: 5. The V gene's germline CDR1 is SGDLS and CDR2 YYNGEE. The CDR3 has 15 residues.

With respect to this clone: Other DNA sequences in the same sample also yield this CDR3. V is TRBV7-9 and J is TRBJ2-7; D call uncertain. Trimming shortened V by 5 bases and J by 3 bases, and 11 bases separated the two germline ends. This CDR3 has 13 amino acids. Germline V lookup: CDR1 SEHNR, CDR2 FQNEAQ (reference sequence). This chain's CDR3 is CASSPPAGYEQYF. CDR3 sequence (DNA): TGTGCCAGCAGCCCACCGGCAGGCTACGAGCAGTACTTC.

The chain links TRBV27 to TRBJ2-6; 9 bases are a match to TRBD1. Per the germline V gene, CDR1 is MNHEY and CDR2 is SMNVEV (reference sequence). The ends lost 8 bases at V and 2 bases at J; junction bases unmatched: 7. The CDR3 contains 16 residues. The CDR3 region is CASGTTGGAGANVLTF. The DNA for the CDR3 is TGTGCCAGCGGTACCACAGGGGGCGCTGGGGCCAACGTCCTGACTTTC.

This chain joins TRBV2 and TRBJ1-1, with 7 bases aligning to TRBD1. CDR1 and CDR2 from the germline V gene are SNHLY and FYNNEI. J lost 7 bases, V lost 2 bases, and 4 bases had no gene match. The CDR3 is 13 amino acids. This CDR3 reads CASSETAGGEAFF. The CDR3 DNA reads TGTGCCAGCAGTGAAACGGCAGGGGGTGAAGCTTTCTTT.

This clone was seen only a few times. V and J are TRBV18 and TRBJ2-5; D tentatively reads TRBD1 or TRBD2 (5 bases each). CDR3 length equals 15 residues. The ends were cut back, 6 bases at V and 4 bases at J, with 18 bases in the middle. Per germline, CDR1 KGHSH and CDR2 LQKENI. DNA of the CDR3: TGTGCCAGCTCCACAGAGGACTGGGGCGGAGAGACCCAGTACTTC. Translation: CASSTEDWGGETQYF.

Here the CDR3 DNA reads TGTGCCAGCAGTATACAACAGGGGACGGTGGGGACCCAGTACTTC. This translates into CASSIQQGTVGTQYF. The chain uses TRBV27 and TRBJ2-5; 7 nucleotides match TRBD1. J was trimmed by 7 bases and V by 5 bases; bases with no gene match: 13. The CDR3 extends over 15 amino acids. CDR1 is MNHEY, CDR2 SMNVEV, per germline (reference sequence).

This clone was detected once. The genes are TRBV28 and TRBJ2-5, with 7 bases aligning to TRBD1. This CDR3 comprises 14 residues. V trimming: 6 bases; J trimming: 5 bases; junction bases outside the gene matches: 9. Germline V gives CDR1 MDHEN, CDR2 SYDVKM. The CDR3 is CASSLRGWDETQYF. CDR3 sequence (DNA): TGTGCCAGCAGCCTCAGGGGGTGGGATGAGACCCAGTACTTC.

The rearrangement joins TRBV4-1 to TRBJ2-7; no definite D call. The V end lost 2 bases, the J end lost 2 bases, and 4 bases lay between the germline ends. Germline V CDR1 and CDR2: MGHRA, YSYEKL. The CDR3 length is 12 residues. The CDR3 nucleotides read TGCGCCAGCAGCCAATCGCCCTACGAGCAGTACTTC. Its translation: CASSQSPYEQYF.

The CDR3 spells CAISEGSSNQPQHF. The CDR3 nucleotides read TGTGCCATCAGTGAGGGGTCCAGCAATCAGCCCCAGCATTTT. The rearrangement joins TRBV10-3 to TRBJ1-5; D ambiguous. Germline V gene lookup returns CDR1 ENHRY and CDR2 SYGVKD. The CDR3 contains 14 residues. The V and J ends lost 2 bases and 1 base respectively, with 6 bases between them.

The V and J genes are TRBV30 and TRBJ2-7; no reliable D call. The CDR3 sequence is 12 residues long. The germline CDR1 and CDR2 sequences are GTSNPN and SVGIG (reference sequence). Trimming took 1 base from V and 6 from J, leaving 10 bases between them. CDR3 sequence (DNA): TGTGCCTGGAGTGATAATTTACTCGAGCAGTACTTC. The encoded protein is CAWSDNLLEQYF.

The CDR3 nucleotides read TGTGCCAGCAGCTTAGTAGTAGCGCCTAATGAGCAGTTCTTC. Translated, it gives CASSLVVAPNEQFF. This chain uses TRBV11-2 with TRBJ2-1; tentative D call: TRBD2 (5 bases). Germline V gives CDR1 SGHAT, CDR2 FQNNGV. The length of the CDR3 is 14 residues. V was cut by 1 base and J by 7 bases, with 11 bases left in between.